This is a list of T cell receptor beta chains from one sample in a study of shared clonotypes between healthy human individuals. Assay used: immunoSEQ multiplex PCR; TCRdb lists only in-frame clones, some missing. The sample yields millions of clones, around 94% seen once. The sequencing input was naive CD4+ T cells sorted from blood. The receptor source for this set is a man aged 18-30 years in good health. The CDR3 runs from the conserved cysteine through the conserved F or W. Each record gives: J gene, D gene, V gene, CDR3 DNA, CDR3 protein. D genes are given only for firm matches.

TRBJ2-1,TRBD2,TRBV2,TGTGCCAGCAGGGGGACTAGCGGGGCCTACAATGAGCAGTTCTTC,CASRGTSGAYNEQFF
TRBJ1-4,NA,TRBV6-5,TGTGCCAGCAGTCGATGGAGGGATGAAAAACTGTTTTTT,CASSRWRDEKLFF
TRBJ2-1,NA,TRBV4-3,TGCGCCAGCAGCCATACCGGGACCCGAGGGAATGAGCAGTTCTTC,CASSHTGTRGNEQFF
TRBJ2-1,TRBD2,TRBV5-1,TGCGCCAGCAGCTTGGTCCTAGCGGGAGCCGTTCGGAGTGAGCAGTTCTTC,CASSLVLAGAVRSEQFF
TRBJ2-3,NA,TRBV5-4,TGTGCCAGCAGCTCGACAGGAGCTAGCACAGATACGCAGTATTTT,CASSSTGASTDTQYF
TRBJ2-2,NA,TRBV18,TGTGCCAGCTCACCGCCAGGCGGATGGATTGCCGGGGAGCTGTTTTTT,CASSPPGGWIAGELFF
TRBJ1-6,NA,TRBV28,TGTGCCAGCAGTTCCCTTTCACCCCTCCACTTT,CASSSLSPLHF
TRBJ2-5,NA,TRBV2,TGTGCCAGCGGACAGCCGGGGGAGACCCAGTACTTC,CASGQPGETQYF
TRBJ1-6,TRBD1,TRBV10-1,TGCGCCAGCAGTCGACAGGGAGGTTCACCCCTCCACTTT,CASSRQGGSPLHF
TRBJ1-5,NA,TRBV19,TGTGCCACCCTTGGGGGAGGAGGAAGCAATCAGCCCCAGCATTTT,CATLGGGGSNQPQHF
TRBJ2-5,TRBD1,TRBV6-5,TGTGCCAGCAGTTACACAGGGGGCGTCTCGAAGACCCAGTACTTC,CASSYTGGVSKTQYF
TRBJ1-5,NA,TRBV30,TGTGCCTGGAGCCCCCAAGGTCAGCCCCAGCATTTT,CAWSPQGQPQHF
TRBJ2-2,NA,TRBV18,TGTGCCAGCTCACCACCGATGAGCGTGCCGATAAACACCGGGGAGCTGTTTTTT,CASSPPMSVPINTGELFF
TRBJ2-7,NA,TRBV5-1,TGCGCCAGCAGTTTAATTCCCCGGGACACACGAGAGCAGTACTTC,CASSLIPRDTREQYF
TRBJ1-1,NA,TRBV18,TGTGCCAGCTCACTAGCCTTCACTGGGGATCGCACTGAAGCTTTCTTT,CASSLAFTGDRTEAFF
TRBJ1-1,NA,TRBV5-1,TGCGCCAGCAGCTTGGAGGGAATTGGCACTGAAGCTTTCTTT,CASSLEGIGTEAFF
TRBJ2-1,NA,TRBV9,TGTGCCAGCAGCGTAGTAAGGGCAGGAGCAGACAATGAGCAGTTCTTC,CASSVVRAGADNEQFF
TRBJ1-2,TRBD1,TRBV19,TGTGCCAGTAGTAGACAGACAGGGGGCAACTATGGCTACACCTTC,CASSRQTGGNYGYTF
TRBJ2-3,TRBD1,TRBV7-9,TGTGCCAGCGTCCTAGGGCCCGGGACAGGGATAACAGATACGCAGTATTTT,CASVLGPGTGITDTQYF
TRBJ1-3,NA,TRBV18,TGTGCCAGCTCACCTCTCCCAGGGAATGGAAACACCATATATTTT,CASSPLPGNGNTIYF
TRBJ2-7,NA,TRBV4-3,TGCGCCAGCAGCCAAGATTTGTTCGGGACCTACGAGCAGTACTTC,CASSQDLFGTYEQYF
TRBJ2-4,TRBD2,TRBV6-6,TGTGCCAGCACTTCTAGCGGGTCAGCCAAAAACATTCAGTACTTC,CASTSSGSAKNIQYF
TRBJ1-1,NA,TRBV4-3,TGCGCCAGCAAATTACGGGTGGGGAACACTGAAGCTTTCTTT,CASKLRVGNTEAFF
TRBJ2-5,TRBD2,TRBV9,TGTGCCAGCACCCGGACTAGCGGAGACCAAGAGACCCAGTACTTC,CASTRTSGDQETQYF
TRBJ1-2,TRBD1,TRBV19,TGTGCCAGTAGTACCGGGACAGGGGAAAGGGGCTACACCTTC,CASSTGTGERGYTF
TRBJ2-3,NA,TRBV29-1,TGCAGCGTCCCCAGCTGGGCTAGCACAGATACGCAGTATTTT,CSVPSWASTDTQYF
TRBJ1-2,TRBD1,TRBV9,TGTGCCAGCAGCGTTTCGGACAGGGGGAACTATGGCTACACCTTC,CASSVSDRGNYGYTF
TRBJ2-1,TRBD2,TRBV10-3,TGTGCCATCAGTGAGTTTAGCGGGGGCTCCTACAATGAGCAGTTCTTC,CAISEFSGGSYNEQFF
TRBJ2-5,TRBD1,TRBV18,TGTGCCAGCTCACCATTGTCAGGGGGCGTAGAGACCCAGTACTTC,CASSPLSGGVETQYF
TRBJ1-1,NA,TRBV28,TGTGCCAGCAGTTTTCCATCGGGACAGAACACTGAAGCTTTCTTT,CASSFPSGQNTEAFF
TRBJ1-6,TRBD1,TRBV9,TGTGCCAGCAGCCTCAGCGACAGGGGGCTTTCACCCCTCCACTTT,CASSLSDRGLSPLHF
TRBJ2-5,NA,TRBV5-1,TGCGCCAGCAGCCCCTCTGGGGAGACCCAGTACTTC,CASSPSGETQYF
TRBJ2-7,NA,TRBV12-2,TGTGCAAGTCGCTTAGCGCAGACGTCCTACGAGCAGTACTTC,CASRLAQTSYEQYF
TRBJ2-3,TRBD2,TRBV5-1,TGCGCCAGCAGCCCGCTCGGGGGGGCGGCAGATACGCAGTATTTT,CASSPLGGAADTQYF
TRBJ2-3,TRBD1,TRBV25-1,TGTGCCAGCAGTGGGGCCACAGGGGCGTTCACAGATACGCAGTATTTT,CASSGATGAFTDTQYF
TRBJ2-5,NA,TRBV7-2,TGTGCCAGCAAGGGGGAGGGCGGCGAGACCCAGTACTTC,CASKGEGGETQYF